Detailed here is one T cell receptor (beta chain). Its antigen is undetermined. Data came from immunoSEQ multiplex PCR; TCRdb stores just in-frame clones and leaves some out. The sample lists around 5,700 clones, 70% to 80% occurring once. This sample stems from a study of immune evolution from preneoplasia to lung adenocarcinoma. Overall study findings and caveats: From normal lung to invasive adenocarcinoma, top clone frequencies appeared to decrease.

This sequence was found in a donor older than 65 with lung adenocarcinoma. The sample taken for sequencing was FFPE lung adenocarcinoma in situ tissue.

The CDR3 DNA sequence: TGTGCCAGTAGTCCCGCGGCAGGTCCTACCTACGAGCAGTACTTC. Protein: CASSPAAGPTYEQYF. This chain uses TRBV19 with TRBJ2-7; no clear D. Germline V gives CDR1 LNHDA, CDR2 SQIVND (reference sequence). The V end lost 5 bases, the J end lost 2 bases, and 16 bases lay between the germline ends. This CDR3 spans 15 amino acids.